This TCR beta chain was retrieved from a study of cytomegalovirus exposure and HLA in healthy donors. PCR was performed using 60 Vbeta and 13 Jbeta primers. Clones were sequenced by immunoSEQ multiplex PCR, and TCRdb holds only the in-frame ones, with some missing. The table lists roughly 200,000 clones, more than 65% of them singletons. V dropped 3 bases and J dropped 8; count of bases not matched to a gene: 4. The CDR3 loop spans 16 amino acids. Germline V gene sequence: CDR1 KGHSH, CDR2 LQKENI. Worth noting for this clone: Its antigen remains unidentified.

General study points: In a later analysis, a missense DCLRE1C variant was linked to TCR beta V- and J-gene trimming. Researchers reported that a few CMV-associated chains were confirmed in vitro as CMV antigen-specific. When a later analysis was performed, an Asian-associated ancestry cluster reportedly had fewer N-insertions than the roughly 700-donor mean.

The V and J genes are TRBV18 and TRBJ2-1; TRBD2 aligns across 16 bases. The origin of this receptor is a man younger than 35 in good health and CMV-seronegative. The specimen was PBMCs. This CDR3 is CASSPFGTSGRDEQFF. Here the CDR3 DNA reads TGTGCCAGCTCACCTTTCGGGACTAGCGGGAGGGATGAGCAGTTCTTC.